This T cell receptor (beta chain) was sequenced during a study of blood T cell repertoires in COVID-19. In the study overall: Sources were T cells, B-cell-depleted T cells, or PBMCs; the material itself was cDNA or gDNA.

With 3 bases clipped from V and 4 bases from J, the junction kept 11 bases outside the gene matches. The V gene's germline CDR1 is ENHRY and CDR2 SYGVKD. The CDR3 contains 17 residues. Per the original data handling: Reference gene primers were amplified, and this amplification served to estimate nucleated cell counts. Libraries were prepared by immunoSEQ multiplex PCR; TCRdb keeps only in-frame clonotypes and omits some of them. That table furnishes V, J and clone size, whereas the DNA furnished D and trimming. Of about 49,000 clones in the sample, 81% were seen once. Enrolled during active infection, Seattle patients were then followed longitudinally.

The receptor's source is an elderly woman with COVID-19, enrolled during active disease. Material for sequencing was peripheral blood. This chain connects TRBV10-3 to TRBJ2-1, with 8 bases identical to TRBD1. This chain's CDR3 is CAISDLGDRSSYNEQFF. CDR3 in DNA: TGTGCCATCAGTGACTTGGGGGACAGGTCTTCTTACAATGAGCAGTTCTTC.